This is a list of T cell receptor beta chains from one sample in a study of post-analysis software for immune sequencing data. TCRdb re-derived calls from the PCR reads in MiXCR, one entry per CDR3 protein. The sample records approximately 570,000 distinct CDR3 sequences, roughly 40% being singletons. The sample consisted of blood. The receptors here all came from a girl aged 5-17 years with multiple sclerosis. CDR3s include the opening cysteine and the closing phenylalanine or tryptophan. The D gene is left open where the match is weak. Expanded clones get a size class; other rows say once, few or many, or leave the size out.

d_gene	abundance	v_gene	j_gene	CDR3nt	CDR3aa
NA	NA	TRBV6-5	TRBJ1-1	TGTGCCAGCAGTTACAGGGGCGCGACTGAAGCTTTCTTT	CASSYRGATEAFF
NA	few	TRBV25-1	TRBJ2-7	TGTGCCAGCAGTGAAAATGTTTGGACAGAAGCCGAGCAGTACTTC	CASSENVWTEAEQYF
NA	NA	TRBV30	TRBJ1-4	TGTGCCTGGAGTAACACAGCAGAAAAACTGTTTTTT	CAWSNTAEKLFF
NA	NA	TRBV10-3	TRBJ2-2	TGTGCCATCAGGGACGCACTGAACACCGGGGAGCTGTTTTTT	CAIRDALNTGELFF
NA	few	TRBV18	TRBJ2-3	TGTGCCAGCTCACTAGGTTACGGCCCAGATACGCAGTATTTT	CASSLGYGPDTQYF
TRBD2	NA	TRBV7-9	TRBJ2-1	TGTGCCAGCAGCTCCAAACCTCGACTAGCGCCAAATGAGCAGTTCTTC	CASSSKPRLAPNEQFF
TRBD2	NA	TRBV11-1	TRBJ2-1	TGTGCCAGCAGCTTGGATCGCGGGAGGCAGGACAATGAGCAGTTCTTC	CASSLDRGRQDNEQFF
TRBD2	few	TRBV10-3	TRBJ2-3	TGTGCCATCAGGGGACTAGCGGGAGGTGGAGATACGCAGTATTTT	CAIRGLAGGGDTQYF
TRBD2	few	TRBV5-1	TRBJ2-5	TGCGCCAGCAGCTTGGTGCTAGCGGGAGTCTCAGAGACCCAGTACTTC	CASSLVLAGVSETQYF
NA	NA	TRBV5-1	TRBJ2-1	TGCGCCAGCAGCGGCGGCCTTTGGGAGCAGTTCTTC	CASSGGLWEQFF
TRBD1	once	TRBV4-1	TRBJ1-2	TGCGCCAGCCGGGACAGAGACACTAACTATGGCTACACCTTC	CASRDRDTNYGYTF
TRBD1	NA	TRBV7-9	TRBJ2-6	TGTGCCAGCAGCCAAAAGACAGGGCTGCTGACTTTC	CASSQKTGLLTF
NA	NA	TRBV27	TRBJ2-5	TGTGCCAGCAGTTTAAGACCTGGCGAGACCCAGTACTTC	CASSLRPGETQYF
NA	NA	TRBV12-3/TRBV12-4	TRBJ2-7	TGTGCCAGCAGTTTGAAGGGATCGGGCGAGCAGTACTTC	CASSLKGSGEQYF
NA	few	TRBV29-1	TRBJ2-5	TGCAGCGTTGACGGCGCCCAAGAGACCCAGTACTTC	CSVDGAQETQYF
NA	NA	TRBV28	TRBJ2-7	TGTGCCAGCAGTTTCCCCGAGGCGCGGGTGCAGTACTTC	CASSFPEARVQYF
TRBD1	many	TRBV20-1	TRBJ1-1	TGCAGTGCTAGAGATCCCGACAGGGAGAACACTGAAGCTTTCTTT	CSARDPDRENTEAFF
TRBD2	NA	TRBV20-1	TRBJ2-1	TGCAGTGCGGGACTAACGGGAGAGGGTGAGCAGTTCTTC	CSAGLTGEGEQFF
NA	few	TRBV20-1	TRBJ1-1	TGCAGTGCTAGTACAGGAAAGAACACTGAGGCTTTCTTT	CSASTGKNTEAFF
TRBD1	few	TRBV6-1	TRBJ2-3	TGTGCCAGCAGAACCGCCGGGACAGGGTTCTTCGGCACAGATACGCAGTATTTT	CASRTAGTGFFGTDTQYF
TRBD2	NA	TRBV6-6	TRBJ2-5	TGTGCCAGCAGTTACAGGGCGGGAGGGGAAGAGACCCAGTACTTC	CASSYRAGGEETQYF
NA	NA	TRBV7-2	TRBJ2-5	TGTGCCAGCAGCTTCGTCGACAGTAAACAGACCCAGTACTTC	CASSFVDSKQTQYF
NA	few	TRBV6-6	TRBJ2-1	TGTGCCAGCAGTTACCTAGCGCCATGGGGTGAGCAGTTCTTC	CASSYLAPWGEQFF
TRBD2	few	TRBV30	TRBJ2-7	TGTGCCTGGAGCGATAGCGGGATAGCCGAGCAGTACTTC	CAWSDSGIAEQYF
NA	NA	TRBV12-3/TRBV12-4	TRBJ1-5	TGTGCCAGCACCCCCTCAGGTAACAATCAGCCCCAGCATTTT	CASTPSGNNQPQHF
TRBD1	NA	TRBV13	TRBJ2-3	TGTGCCAGCAGCACCCGAGGGGGCCTAGTGACAGATACGCAGTATTTT	CASSTRGGLVTDTQYF
NA	once	TRBV6-1	TRBJ2-5	TGTTCTTCCGAGCAGGGTAGGGGAGAGACCCAGTACTTC	CSSEQGRGETQYF
NA	NA	TRBV10-3	TRBJ2-3	TGTGCCATCAGCTCCCACAGCACAGATACGCAGTATTTT	CAISSHSTDTQYF
NA	NA	TRBV29-1	TRBJ2-1	TGCAGCGTCCATAATAATGAGCAGTTCTTC	CSVHNNEQFF
NA	NA	TRBV4-1	TRBJ2-7	TGCGCCAGCAGCCAAGATTGGCGACAGACCTACGAGCAGTACTTC	CASSQDWRQTYEQYF
TRBD2	once	TRBV12-3/TRBV12-4	TRBJ2-7	TGTGCCAGCAGTCCGATTTCGGGACTAGCGGGAGAGGGCGAGCAGTACTTC	CASSPISGLAGEGEQYF
TRBD1	few	TRBV12-3/TRBV12-4	TRBJ2-1	TGTGCCAGCACCATAGGACAGGATGGCAATGAGCAGTTCTTC	CASTIGQDGNEQFF
TRBD1	NA	TRBV9	TRBJ1-6	TGTGCCAGCAGCGCAGGGACAGAAAATTCACCCCTCCACTTT	CASSAGTENSPLHF
NA	many	TRBV12-3/TRBV12-4	TRBJ1-1	TGTGCCAGCAGCTTGGGGCCGAACACTGAAGCTTTCTTT	CASSLGPNTEAFF
NA	NA	TRBV4-1	TRBJ1-1	TGCGCCAGCAGCCAAGATCCGTGGGCAGGTGAAGCTTTCTTT	CASSQDPWAGEAFF
TRBD2	NA	TRBV12-3/TRBV12-4	TRBJ2-7	TGTGCCAGCAGCCAGAGCGGGACCTACGAGCAGTACTTC	CASSQSGTYEQYF
TRBD2	few	TRBV6-6	TRBJ2-7	TGTGCCAGCAGCCAACTAATAGGACTAGCGGGGGGCTACGAGCAGTACTTC	CASSQLIGLAGGYEQYF
TRBD1	NA	TRBV11-2	TRBJ2-1	TGTGCCAGCAGCTCGGACAGGGTGGAGCAGTTCTTC	CASSSDRVEQFF
NA	NA	TRBV12-3/TRBV12-4	TRBJ1-1	TGTGCCAGCAGCCAAATGACTGAAGCTTTCTTT	CASSQMTEAFF
NA	few	TRBV21-1	TRBJ2-7	TGTGCCAGCACCCCCCTGAGGGGGGCGCGGGTAGACGAGCAGTACTTC	CASTPLRGARVDEQYF
TRBD2	NA	TRBV7-9	TRBJ2-4	TGTGCCAGCAGCTCATTACGGGGGGGCGGCTTTGACATTCAGTACTTC	CASSSLRGGGFDIQYF
TRBD2	few	TRBV13	TRBJ2-7	TGTGCCAGCAGCCCTAGCGGGAGGTACTACGAGCAGTACTTC	CASSPSGRYYEQYF
TRBD1	NA	TRBV12-3/TRBV12-4	TRBJ2-7	TGTGCCAGCAGTTGGGGGGACAGGGGACCCTCCTACGAGCAGTACTTC	CASSWGDRGPSYEQYF
NA	NA	TRBV5-1	TRBJ1-2	TGCGCCAGCAGCTTGGAGGTCGGAGATGGCTACACCTTC	CASSLEVGDGYTF
NA	few	TRBV12-3/TRBV12-4	TRBJ2-7	TGTGCCAGCAGTCGGACCGTTCCCCACGAGCAGTACTTC	CASSRTVPHEQYF
TRBD2	few	TRBV11-1	TRBJ2-6	TGTGCCAGTCGGGGCGGGGGAACTAGCGGGAGTACCTACTCTGGGGCCAACGTCCTGACTTTC	CASRGGGTSGSTYSGANVLTF
TRBD1	NA	TRBV19	TRBJ1-5	TGTGCCAGTAGTATTGGAACAGGGGGATTTGTGGGCAATCAGCCCCAGCATTTT	CASSIGTGGFVGNQPQHF
TRBD2	NA	TRBV29-1	TRBJ2-5	TGCAGCGTCGCCGGACTAGCGGGAGGAGGGGAGACCCAGTACTTC	CSVAGLAGGGETQYF
TRBD2	few	TRBV20-1	TRBJ2-3	TGCAGTGCCCTCGGACTAGCGGGGGGGCCAGGCATAGATACGCAGTATTTT	CSALGLAGGPGIDTQYF
TRBD2	NA	TRBV20-1	TRBJ2-1	TGCAGTGCTAGGACTCCTAGCGGGGCGTACAATGAGCAGTTCTTC	CSARTPSGAYNEQFF
TRBD2	NA	TRBV7-2	TRBJ2-3	TGTGCCAGCAGCTCCCGATTTAGCGGGGGAACAGATACGCAGTATTTT	CASSSRFSGGTDTQYF
TRBD1	NA	TRBV4-2	TRBJ2-1	TGTGCCAGCAGCCCAAAGGCTGGACAGGGTTCGGGGGAGCAGTTCTTC	CASSPKAGQGSGEQFF
NA	NA	TRBV10-3	TRBJ2-7	TGTGCCACCACTGACAGTAACTACGAGCAGTACTTC	CATTDSNYEQYF
TRBD2	NA	TRBV7-2	TRBJ2-7	TGTGCCAGCAGCTTAATCAGGTTACTAGCGGGGGGACAGCAGTACTTC	CASSLIRLLAGGQQYF
NA	once	TRBV7-9	TRBJ2-1	TGTGCCAGCAGCTCAGTAACGGGCCACAATGGGCAGTTCTTC	CASSSVTGHNGQFF
TRBD2	NA	TRBV5-1	TRBJ2-7	TGCGCCAGCAGCTTGGCTAGCGGGAGGATCCACGAGCAGTACTTC	CASSLASGRIHEQYF
NA	few	TRBV12-3/TRBV12-4	TRBJ1-2	TGTGCCAGCAGTTTATCCCCAATATCCGGGAACTATGGCTACACCTTC	CASSLSPISGNYGYTF
NA	few	TRBV5-1	TRBJ2-1	TGCGCCAGCAGCTTGCTCGACGGTAACAATGAGCAGTTCTTC	CASSLLDGNNEQFF
NA	NA	TRBV12-3/TRBV12-4	TRBJ2-5	TGTGCCAGCAGTTCCACGTCTGGGGTTAGTCAAGAGACCCAGTACTTC	CASSSTSGVSQETQYF